Listed here are 22 T cell receptor beta chains from one sample, sequenced in a study of blood T cells in healthy people across ages. With a J-beta primer mix and a sample-barcoded 5' primer, a second PCR ran about 6 to 11 cycles. One entry per CDR3 protein results from TCRdb running MiXCR on the 5' RACE reads. The sample lists roughly 1,500,000 distinct CDR3 sequences, approximately 42% occurring once. The sample was blood. These receptors all stem from a woman aged 18-30 years in good health.

The sample holds one count of this clonotype. This sequence joins TRBV27 and TRBJ2-1; TRBD2 matches 11 bases. The trim removed 5 bases at V and 5 bases at J, leaving 8 bases unmatched. CDR1 MNHEY and CDR2 SMNVEV come from the germline V gene (reference sequence). CDR3 length equals 16 residues. CDR3 nucleotides: TGTGCCAGCAGTCCGACCGGGACTAGCGGAGACAATGAGCAGTTCTTC. Protein: CASSPTGTSGDNEQFF.

As to this clonotype: This sequence may be a read error, since a much larger clone differs from it by one base. The rearrangement links TRBV5-5 to TRBJ1-2; tentative D call: TRBD1 (5 bases). The CDR3 runs to 16 residues. Germline V gene lookup returns CDR1 SGHKS and CDR2 YYEKEE (reference sequence). The ends were cut back, 0 bases at V and 1 base at J, with 13 bases in the middle. CDR3 sequence: CASSLEGRGDNYGYTF. CDR3 bases: TGTGCCAGCAGCTTGGAGGGACGGGGGGATAACTATGGCTACACCTTC.

J is TRBJ2-6 and V is TRBV20-1, with D perhaps matching TRBD1 or TRBD2 (5 bases each). CDR3 length: 18 residues. Germline CDR1 DFQATT, CDR2 SNEGSKA (reference sequence). V lost 3 bases to trimming and J lost 0 bases, with 18 bases between them. CDR3 sequence (DNA): TGCAGTGCTAGTCCTTCTGGGACCGCTATCTCTGGGGCCAACGTCCTGACTTTC. Translating it yields CSASPSGTAISGANVLTF.

The V and J genes are TRBV4-1 and TRBJ2-1, with TRBD1 identical over 11 bases. The ends lost 4 bases at V and 6 bases at J; junction bases unmatched: 8. CDR1 and CDR2 (germline): MGHRA, YSYEKL. The CDR3 length is 16 residues. The CDR3, as DNA: TGCGCCAGCAGCCCCGGCGGGGGGACAGGGGGCAATGAGCAGTTCTTC. Amino acids: CASSPGGGTGGNEQFF.

This rearrangement joins TRBV6-5 to TRBJ2-7; D gene unclear. Between the trimmed V and J ends, which lost 6 bases and 0 bases, there was a span of 18 bases. CDR1 is MNHEY and CDR2 is SVGAGI in the germline V gene. CDR3 size: 16 residues. The CDR3 is CASSRPGIVSSYEQYF. The CDR3 coding sequence is TGTGCCAGCAGCCGCCCTGGCATCGTAAGCTCCTACGAGCAGTACTTC.

The chain carries TRBV29-1 and TRBJ1-2; possible D gene TRBD1, 6 bases. The CDR3 is 13 residues long. Germline CDR1 is SQVTM and CDR2 is ANQGSEA. Between the trimmed V and J ends, which lost 4 bases and 4 bases, there was a span of 13 bases. The CDR3 here is CSVASGASYGYTF. CDR3 nucleotides: TGCAGCGTTGCCTCAGGGGCTAGCTATGGCTACACCTTC.

In this sample, this clonotype turned up many times. J is TRBJ2-1 and V is TRBV5-1; maybe TRBD2 (7 bases). The V end lost 7 bases, the J end lost 2 bases, and 13 bases lay between the germline ends. Germline CDR1 SGHRS, CDR2 YFSETQ. There are 14 residues in the CDR3. CDR3 sequence reads: CASQDGGPYNEQFF. CDR3 bases: TGCGCCAGCCAGGACGGGGGGCCCTACAATGAGCAGTTCTTC.

The chain is built from TRBV12-5 and TRBJ2-1, with TRBD2 matching over 10 bases. From germline, CDR1 is LGHNT and CDR2 FRNRAP. After removal of 5 bases from V and 7 bases from J, the junction contained 8 bases not matched to a gene. This CDR3 region has 15 residues. As DNA, the CDR3 is TGTGCTAGTGGTCTTTCTAGCGGGAGTTTAAATGAGCAGTTCTTC. This sequence encodes CASGLSSGSLNEQFF.

This clonotype was observed a few times. A much bigger clone sits one base away, suggesting this may be a read error. The chain links TRBV7-9 to TRBJ2-1; D is ambiguous. The J call is uncertain, as TRBJ2-7 better fits the DNA end. Germline CDR1 SEHNR, CDR2 FQNEAQ (reference sequence). This CDR3 comprises 13 residues. CDR3 sequence reads: CASSYTSYNEQYF. CDR3 bases: TGTGCCAGCAGCTACACCTCCTACAATGAGCAGTACTTC.

The V gene is TRBV20-1, the J gene TRBJ2-1, with D hard to call. Germline values: CDR1 DFQATT, CDR2 SNEGSKA (reference sequence). The CDR3 contains 11 residues. Between the trimmed V and J ends, which lost 1 base and 6 bases, there was a span of 4 bases. CDR3 coding DNA: TGCAGTGCTAGAGCTGGCAATGAGCAGTTCTTC. Its protein is CSARAGNEQFF.

The rearrangement links TRBV20-1 to TRBJ2-7, with no clear D. The assigned J gene may be wrong: the sequence end matches TRBJ2-5 better. The CDR3 runs to 13 residues. Germline-derived CDR1 and CDR2 are DFQATT and SNEGSKA (reference sequence). In DNA form, the CDR3 reads TGCAGTGCGGCACGTAGGACGGAAGAGACCCAGTACTTC. It yields the protein CSAARRTEETQYF.

V usage is TRBV27 and J usage is TRBJ2-3; D is undetermined. The CDR3 runs 15 residues. Germline CDR1 reads MNHEY; CDR2 reads SMNVEV (reference sequence). V lost 3 bases to trimming and J lost 6 bases, with 16 bases between them. CDR3 sequence (DNA): TGTGCCAGCAGTTTGGAGATAGCTCTCCGTGATACGCAGTATTTT. Its translation: CASSLEIALRDTQYF.

The rearrangement joins TRBV5-1 to TRBJ2-1; D is unclear. The J call may be faulty, since TRBJ2-7 better matches the DNA end. Germline assignment: CDR1 SGHRS and CDR2 YFSETQ. The CDR3 contains 14 residues. The DNA for the CDR3 is TGCGCCAGCAGCAACTCGACATCCTTCTACGAGCAGTACTTC. It translates to CASSNSTSFYEQYF.

V gene TRBV27 combines with J gene TRBJ1-2; D gene ambiguous. V lost 2 bases to trimming and J lost 8 bases, with 15 bases between them. The CDR3 runs to 14 residues. The germline V gene encodes CDR1 MNHEY and CDR2 SMNVEV (reference sequence). The CDR3 DNA follows: TGTGCCAGCAGTTTAAAGTCTCGAAGAGGGGGCTACACCTTC. Protein product: CASSLKSRRGGYTF.

This clonotype was observed a handful of times. The genes are TRBV11-1 and TRBJ2-3; 13 nucleotides align to TRBD2. From germline, CDR1 is SGHAT and CDR2 FQDESV (reference sequence). The CDR3 runs to 16 residues. Trimming took 7 bases from V and 7 from J; bases not matched to a gene: 11. The CDR3 region has the DNA TGTGCCAGCACCCTCTCCGGCGGGACTAGCGGGAATACGCAGTATTTT. It translates to CASTLSGGTSGNTQYF.

This rearrangement joins TRBV27 to TRBJ2-1, with TRBD2 matching 7 bases. The J segment lost 3 bases and the V segment lost 2 bases, leaving 7 bases of the junction unmatched. Germline assignment: CDR1 MNHEY and CDR2 SMNVEV (reference sequence). This CDR3 has 16 amino acids. CDR3 loop: CASSLKRDVIYNEQFF. The CDR3 nucleotides read TGTGCCAGCAGTTTAAAGCGGGACGTTATCTACAATGAGCAGTTCTTC.

A single count supports this clonotype. This chain uses TRBV7-9 with TRBJ1-2; TRBD1 matches 8 bases. Germline V lookup: CDR1 SEHNR, CDR2 FQNEAQ (reference sequence). Trimming at V came to 5 bases and at J to 7 bases, leaving 15 bases not matched to a gene. The CDR3 spans 16 residues. Here the CDR3 reads CASSPQLTTGAGGYTF. CDR3 coding DNA: TGTGCCAGCAGCCCTCAACTGACGACAGGGGCGGGTGGCTACACCTTC.

The rearrangement joins TRBV12-3 or TRBV12-4 to TRBJ1-1; the D gene is possibly TRBD1 (5 bases). This CDR3 has 16 residues. V gave up 0 bases and J gave up 1 base, with 12 bases separating them. CDR3 residues: CASSLATGFGNTEAFF. In nucleotides, the CDR3 is TGTGCCAGCAGTTTAGCTACAGGCTTTGGGAACACTGAAGCTTTCTTT.

This clonotype was detected once. V and J are TRBV6-1 and TRBJ2-4, with 10 bases that match TRBD1. The J call is in doubt because the DNA end fits TRBJ2-7 better. Germline V gene sequence: CDR1 MNHNS, CDR2 SASEGT. The length of the CDR3 is 14 residues. The chain's CDR3 is CASSDRGRNYEQYF. The DNA for the CDR3 is TGTGCCAGCAGCGACAGGGGGCGAAACTACGAGCAGTACTTC.

This clonotype was found a few times. This sequence joins TRBV20-1 and TRBJ1-1; weak D call: TRBD1 (6 bases). V was clipped by 6 bases and J by 7 bases, with 18 bases between them. Germline V gene lookup returns CDR1 DFQATT and CDR2 SNEGSKA (reference sequence). This CDR3 region has 13 residues. The CDR3 here is CSATHTGRREAFF. The DNA for the CDR3 is TGCAGTGCGACACATACAGGGAGACGTGAAGCTTTCTTT.

This clonotype occurred a few times. The rearrangement links TRBV9 to TRBJ2-4; D remains ambiguous. The J call could be wrong; TRBJ2-7 is a better fit for the DNA end. The length of the CDR3 is 14 residues. Germline lookup yields CDR1 SGDLS and CDR2 YYNGEE. The CDR3 DNA is TGTGCCAGCAGCGTTCAATCCCTAGCCTACGAGCAGTACTTC. This translates into CASSVQSLAYEQYF.

In regard to this clonotype: One end of the junction fails to match germline, which may point to a read error. The chain couples TRBV6-5 to TRBJ2-1; the D call may be TRBD1 or TRBD2 (5 bases each). Germline CDR1 is MNHEY and CDR2 is SVGAGI. The CDR3 is 15 amino acids. The CDR3 sequence is CTSSARDGSYNEQFF. In nucleotides, the CDR3 is TGTACCAGCAGTGCCCGGGACGGATCCTACAATGAGCAGTTCTTC.